Following are 13 T cell receptor beta chains from one sample sequenced in a study of blood T cell repertoires in COVID-19 (dated by TCRdb to the early 2020s). Libraries were prepared through the immunoSEQ multiplex PCR assay. In TCRdb, the immuneACCESS table is reduced to in-frame sequences with V and J assigned. These tables do not hold every clone; where another copy was compared, an unresolved V gene accounts for under half, and the others remain unexplained. In all, the sample holds fewer than 200,000 clones, and roughly nine tenths of those were seen once. The ten largest clones represent around 1.2% of the sample. Sequenced material: PBMCs or T cells enriched from blood (not recorded which). These receptors all stem from a human donor with acute COVID-19. The donor label of this sample is uncertain.

J is TRBJ2-7 and V is TRBV6-5, with D maybe TRBD2 (5 bases). Trimming left V 6 bases short and J 0 bases short, with 12 bases between. Germline loops: CDR1 MNHEY, CDR2 SVGAGI. The CDR3 extends over 14 amino acids. The CDR3 protein is CASSVKAASYEQYF. DNA of the CDR3: TGTGCCAGCAGCGTGAAAGCGGCCTCCTACGAGCAGTACTTC.

The rearrangement links TRBV4-2 to TRBJ2-3; 13 bases are a match to TRBD2. The germline V gene encodes CDR1 LGHNA and CDR2 YNFKEQ. The J segment lost 3 bases and the V segment lost 2 bases, leaving 8 bases of the junction unmatched. CDR3 length: 18 residues. The CDR3 sequence: CASSQSLAGGPLTDTQYF. The CDR3 nucleotides read TGTGCCAGCAGCCAATCACTAGCGGGGGGGCCGTTAACAGATACGCAGTATTTT.

The genes are TRBV15 and TRBJ2-5, with D possibly TRBD2 on 7 matching bases. V gave up 1 base and J gave up 3 bases, with 15 bases separating them. In germline, CDR1 is LNHNV, CDR2 YYDKDF (reference sequence). The CDR3 extends over 16 amino acids. The CDR3 DNA sequence: TGTGCCACCAGCAGAGCCCTTAGGGGGAGGGAAGAGACCCAGTACTTC. Its translation: CATSRALRGREETQYF.

V usage is TRBV7-9 and J usage is TRBJ2-7; D may be TRBD2 (6 bases). The CDR3 spans 13 residues. Germline values: CDR1 SEHNR, CDR2 FQNEAQ (reference sequence). V shed 6 bases and J shed 6 bases, with 15 bases lying between them. The CDR3 loop reads CASSSLGGVEQYF. The CDR3 nucleotides read TGTGCCAGCAGTTCCCTCGGAGGGGTCGAGCAGTACTTC.

The chain joins TRBV5-4 to TRBJ1-2; 7 bases are a match to TRBD1. This CDR3 is 17 amino acids long. Trimming at V came to 5 bases and at J to 6 bases, leaving 19 bases not matched to a gene. Germline values: CDR1 SGHNT, CDR2 YYREEE (reference sequence). CDR3 coding DNA: TGTGCCAGCAGACAAGACAGGGTGGCGTCCATGTGGGATGGCTACACCTTC. Residues: CASRQDRVASMWDGYTF.

The rearrangement links TRBV11-1 to TRBJ1-2; D is undetermined. Germline lookup yields CDR1 SGHAT and CDR2 FQDESV (reference sequence). The CDR3 spans 13 residues. The germline V and J ends were trimmed by 2 bases and 5 bases, with 9 bases remaining between them. The CDR3 is CASSLMGSYGYTF. CDR3 sequence (DNA): TGTGCCAGCAGCTTAATGGGGAGTTATGGCTACACCTTC. Full variable domain (outside the CDR3, taken from reference TRBV11-1 and TRBJ1-2): EAEVAQSPRYKITEKSQAVAFWCDPISGHATLYWYRQILGQGPELLVQFQDESVVDDSQLPKDRFSAERLKGVDSTLKIQPAELGDSAMYLCASSLMGSYGYTFGSGTRLTVV.

The chain is built from TRBV18 and TRBJ2-7; D not certain. The germline V and J ends were trimmed by 4 bases and 7 bases, with 11 bases remaining between them. The germline CDR1 and CDR2 sequences are KGHSH and LQKENI. This CDR3 spans 12 amino acids. This CDR3 reads CASSHGSGEQYF. CDR3 nucleotides: TGTGCCAGCTCACATGGGTCGGGTGAGCAGTACTTC.

This clone was observed a single time. The chain employs TRBV19 and TRBJ1-3; D gene ambiguous. Germline V gene sequence: CDR1 LNHDA, CDR2 SQIVND (reference sequence). CDR3 length: 15 residues. Trimming pared 2 bases from V and 0 bases from J, leaving 8 bases between. CDR3 bases: TGTGCCAGTAGTATATCTGCGGCCTCTGGAAACACCATATATTTT. This translates into CASSISAASGNTIYF.

J is TRBJ2-1 and V is TRBV7-9; 12 bases line up with TRBD1. Per the germline V gene, CDR1 is SEHNR and CDR2 is FQNEAQ (reference sequence). The junction had 9 bases not matched to a gene; V was cut back by 5 bases and J by 13 bases. The CDR3 is 14 residues long. As DNA, the CDR3 is TGTGCCAGCAGCCCCGGGACAGGGGGCGCGAGTCAGTTCTTC. Amino acid sequence: CASSPGTGGASQFF.

DNA of the CDR3: TGTGCCAGCAGTTACTCTGGGACAGGGAAAGGGAATGAGCAGTTCTTC. This translates into CASSYSGTGKGNEQFF. The chain uses TRBV6-5 and TRBJ2-1; 9 bases match TRBD1. The CDR3 loop spans 16 amino acids. With V trimmed by 0 bases and J by 7 bases, 7 bases remained unmatched. Germline V gene sequence: CDR1 MNHEY, CDR2 SVGAGI.

The V call is TRBV6-2 or TRBV6-3, the J call TRBJ2-7, with a tentative D call TRBD1 (5 bases). The germline V gene has CDR1 MNHEY and CDR2 SVGEGT. CDR3 length: 13 amino acids. V was pared by 0 bases and J by 5 bases, with 8 bases between. This CDR3 is CASSYSRVHEQYF. For the CDR3, the DNA is TGTGCCAGCAGTTACTCCAGGGTCCACGAGCAGTACTTC.

A few counts support this clone. The chain employs TRBV3-1 (or the pseudogene TRBV3-2) and TRBJ1-3; TRBD1 might be the D (6 bases). This CDR3 is 15 amino acids long. Germline CDR1 and CDR2: LGHDT and YNNKEL (reference sequence). Trimming took 1 base from V and 0 from J, leaving 7 bases between them. The CDR3 here is CASSQGQVSGNTIYF. CDR3 sequence (DNA): TGTGCCAGCAGCCAAGGACAGGTCTCTGGAAACACCATATATTTT.

The chain recombines TRBV3-1 (or the pseudogene TRBV3-2) with TRBJ1-1, with a possible D match to TRBD1 (5 bases). Germline-derived CDR1 and CDR2 are LGHDT and YNNKEL (reference sequence). The CDR3 has 15 residues. The V gene lost 4 bases and the J gene lost 3 bases, with 15 bases spanning the gap. In DNA, the CDR3 is TGTGCCAGCAGCCTGAGGGGTGGCGGGGACACTGAAGCTTTCTTT. Its protein product is CASSLRGGGDTEAFF.